This is a list of T cell receptor beta chains from one sample in a study of shared clonotypes between healthy human individuals. Sequencing was performed with immunoSEQ multiplex PCR; in TCRdb, only in-frame clones are kept and a portion is missing. The profile shows about 2,100,000 clones, 90% to 95% of them singletons. Sequences were obtained from naive CD8+ T cells from PBMCs. Source of these receptors: a young man in good health. Some clones in this sample may be carry-over from other donors' samples. Each CDR3 is given with its conserved first and last residue. The order of the fields is J gene, clone size, CDR3 length, V gene, D gene, CDR3 DNA, CDR3 protein. The D gene is left open where the match is weak. Clone size is given for some rows only: seen once, a few or many times, or a class if the clone is expanded.

TRBJ2-3,-,16,TRBV7-9,TRBD2,TGTGCCAGCAGCCGCGGGACTAGCGGATACACAGATACGCAGTATTTT,CASSRGTSGYTDTQYF
TRBJ1-2,-,15,TRBV27,-,TGTGCCAGCAGTTTTCTGACAGGTCGACCCCATGGCTACACCTTC,CASSFLTGRPHGYTF
TRBJ2-7,-,13,TRBV27,TRBD2,TGTGCCAGTAGCGGGAGTAATCTTAACGAGCAGTACTTC,CASSGSNLNEQYF
TRBJ2-1,-,14,TRBV29-1,TRBD2,TGCAGCGTCCTCTGGCGGGAGGAGCGTGGTGAGCAGTTCTTC,CSVLWREERGEQFF
TRBJ2-7,-,15,TRBV9,TRBD2,TGTGCCGGGCTGATGAGCGGGAGGGCCTTATCCGAGCAGTACTTC,CAGLMSGRALSEQYF
TRBJ2-5,-,15,TRBV7-9,TRBD1,TGTGCCAGCAGCGAGAGGGACAGGAGGGTAGAGACCCAGTACTTC,CASSERDRRVETQYF
TRBJ2-7,-,14,TRBV7-9,-,TGTGCCAGCAGCTTAGGGGCAGGGCTAGACGAGCAGTACTTC,CASSLGAGLDEQYF
TRBJ2-3,once,14,TRBV14,-,TGTGCCAGCAGCCAGTTTTTATTCACAGATACGCAGTATTTT,CASSQFLFTDTQYF
TRBJ1-1,-,17,TRBV11-2,TRBD1,TGTGCCAGCACTACACGGGAGACAGGGGGCAAGAACACTGAAGCTTTCTTT,CASTTRETGGKNTEAFF
TRBJ2-1,-,15,TRBV11-2,-,TGTGCCAGCAGCTCGCTTGGACTCCGACACAATGAGCAGTTCTTC,CASSSLGLRHNEQFF
TRBJ2-3,-,16,TRBV4-1,-,TGCGCCAGCAGCCACCTAAGGACAGTAGGCACAGATACGCAGTATTTT,CASSHLRTVGTDTQYF
TRBJ1-2,-,18,TRBV19,TRBD1,TGTGCCAGTAGCGCAGACGTACTGGCCGGGACAGAGAAATATGGCTACACCTTC,CASSADVLAGTEKYGYTF
TRBJ1-1,-,17,TRBV7-9,-,TGTGCCAGCAGACTACCCTTACCCGGACTGACCAACACTGAAGCTTTCTTT,CASRLPLPGLTNTEAFF
TRBJ2-5,-,14,TRBV28,TRBD1,TGTGCCAGCAGTCCCAGGGGGTTGGAAGAGACCCAGTACTTC,CASSPRGLEETQYF
TRBJ1-1,-,17,TRBV2,-,TGTGCCAGCAGTGAACTCCGGGACACCAGGCCGGGGGGGGAAGCTTTCTTT,CASSELRDTRPGGEAFF
TRBJ1-2,-,14,TRBV6-5,-,TGTGCCAGCAGTTACTCAGGGGAACCGTCCGGCTACACCTTC,CASSYSGEPSGYTF
TRBJ1-4,-,12,TRBV27,-,TGTGCCAGCACCTCAGGCAATGAAAAACTGTTTTTT,CASTSGNEKLFF
TRBJ2-2,-,13,TRBV6-5,-,TGTGCCAGCAGTTACTCGGGCAGTGGGGAGCTGTTTTTT,CASSYSGSGELFF
TRBJ1-1,-,13,TRBV9,-,TGTGCCAGCAGCCCCGAACAGGCCCTTCCGGCTTTCTTT,CASSPEQALPAFF
TRBJ2-1,-,16,TRBV7-2,-,TGTGCCAGCAGCTTAATGTCCCACCAATTAGGGAATGAGCAGTTCTTC,CASSLMSHQLGNEQFF
TRBJ1-4,-,14,TRBV27,TRBD1,TGTGCCAGCAAGGGACAGGGCCTTAATGAAAAACTGTTTTTT,CASKGQGLNEKLFF
TRBJ2-7,-,15,TRBV30,TRBD1,TGTGCCTGGAGTGACCGGGACAGGGGCTCCTACGAGCAGTACTTC,CAWSDRDRGSYEQYF
TRBJ1-5,-,14,TRBV27,-,TGTGCCAGCAGGGCGGGGGGCAGCGGTCAGCCCCAGCATTTT,CASRAGGSGQPQHF
TRBJ2-1,-,15,TRBV6-5,-,TGTGCCAGCAGCTCCAGGGGAAGGCCCTACAATGAGCAGTTCTTC,CASSSRGRPYNEQFF
TRBJ2-7,once,16,TRBV4-2,TRBD1,TGTGCCAGCAGCCAAACAACCGGGACAGGGCCCCACGAGCAGTACTTC,CASSQTTGTGPHEQYF
TRBJ2-3,-,17,TRBV9,-,TGTGCCAGCAGCCCCGAGGTGGGGCAAGTGAGCACAGATACGCAGTATTTT,CASSPEVGQVSTDTQYF
TRBJ2-5,-,15,TRBV27,-,TGTGCCTCGCGGACAGTCGGTCGGTCTGAAGAGACCCAGTACTTC,CASRTVGRSEETQYF
TRBJ2-5,-,15,TRBV4-3,TRBD1,TGCGCCAGCAGCCAGGGGACAGGAGGACAAGAGACCCAGTACTTC,CASSQGTGGQETQYF
TRBJ2-7,once,15,TRBV7-9,-,TGTGCCAGCACCGGGACCCGTACAGGTTCCTACGAGCAGTACTTC,CASTGTRTGSYEQYF
TRBJ2-3,-,14,TRBV5-4,-,TGTGCCAGCAGCTTGGAGCGGCAGCTTGATACGCAGTATTTT,CASSLERQLDTQYF
TRBJ1-3,-,16,TRBV28,-,TGTGCCAGCAGATTACAGGGACTTCGCTCTGGAAACACCATATATTTT,CASRLQGLRSGNTIYF
TRBJ2-7,-,14,TRBV28,-,TGTGCCAGCAGTTTATGGGCCAGAGCCTACGAGCAGTACTTC,CASSLWARAYEQYF
TRBJ2-3,-,16,TRBV9,-,TGTGCCAGCAGCGTAAGGTGGGACACTAGGACAGATACGCAGTATTTT,CASSVRWDTRTDTQYF
TRBJ2-1,-,17,TRBV28,TRBD1,TGTGCCAGCAGTTTATTATCCGGGACAGGGGTCAACAATGAGCAGTTCTTC,CASSLLSGTGVNNEQFF
TRBJ1-2,-,14,TRBV4-2,-,TGTGCCAGCAGCCAAGGATTGACAGGATCTGGCTACACCTTC,CASSQGLTGSGYTF
TRBJ2-3,-,17,TRBV28,TRBD2,TGTGCCAGCAGTTTGATAACTAGCGGGAGTTCGCCAGATACGCAGTATTTT,CASSLITSGSSPDTQYF
TRBJ2-7,-,17,TRBV11-2,TRBD1,TGTGCCAGCAGCTTATACCAGGGGGCCAAATTCTCCTACGAGCAGTACTTC,CASSLYQGAKFSYEQYF
TRBJ2-3,-,16,TRBV9,-,TGTGCCAGCAGCGTAGTAGGGGGAGGGCCCACAGATACGCAGTATTTT,CASSVVGGGPTDTQYF
TRBJ2-3,-,16,TRBV27,TRBD2,TGTGCCAGCAGGGGGGGGACTAGCGGGAAGACAGATACGCAGTATTTT,CASRGGTSGKTDTQYF
TRBJ2-7,-,15,TRBV11-3,TRBD1,TGTGCCAGCAGCTTAAGACAGGGGAGCTCCTACGAGCAGTACTTC,CASSLRQGSSYEQYF
TRBJ2-1,-,18,TRBV5-6,TRBD2,TGTGCCAGCAGCTTAAAGCTAGCGGGAGGGCCGGGTTACAATGAGCAGTTCTTC,CASSLKLAGGPGYNEQFF
TRBJ1-1,once,15,TRBV2,TRBD1,TGTGCCAGCAGGGAGGGGGCGCGGGGGAACACTGAAGCTTTCTTT,CASREGARGNTEAFF
TRBJ2-7,once,18,TRBV5-1,-,TGCGCCAGCAGCCCCCGGACGGTCCGAGGGGCCCATACTTACGAGCAGTACTTC,CASSPRTVRGAHTYEQYF
TRBJ2-3,-,15,TRBV9,TRBD2,TGTGCCAGCAGCGCCGGGACTACTGACACAGATACGCAGTATTTT,CASSAGTTDTDTQYF
TRBJ2-7,-,14,TRBV19,-,TGTGCCAGTAGTCCGCTAGCCCAACCCTACGAGCAGTACTTC,CASSPLAQPYEQYF
TRBJ1-1,few,12,TRBV7-9,-,TGTGCCAGCAGCTTACGAGGGACTGAAGCTTTCTTT,CASSLRGTEAFF
TRBJ1-1,-,15,TRBV6-5,-,TGTGCCAGCAGTTCCTCCTTCCAGGGCTCCACTGAAGCTTTCTTT,CASSSSFQGSTEAFF
TRBJ2-1,-,13,TRBV29-1,-,TGCAGCGCCCATGACAGTTCCTACAATGAGCAGTTCTTC,CSAHDSSYNEQFF
TRBJ2-7,-,14,TRBV6-1,-,TGTGCCAGCAAAGAGCGGACCTTCTCCTACGAGCAGTACTTC,CASKERTFSYEQYF
TRBJ1-2,once,13,TRBV2,-,TGTGCCAGCATGGGCCTACGTTACTATGGCTACACCTTC,CASMGLRYYGYTF
TRBJ1-1,-,16,TRBV19,TRBD1,TGTGCCAGTAGCCCCCGGGGGACAGGGTTGAACACTGAAGCTTTCTTT,CASSPRGTGLNTEAFF
TRBJ2-2,once,19,TRBV13,TRBD2,TGTGCCAGCAGCCCCGAAGGGACTAGCGGGAGGGCTAACACCGGGGAGCTGTTTTTT,CASSPEGTSGRANTGELFF